These T cell receptor beta chains were read from a single sample in a study of breast tumors, draining lymph nodes, adjacent tissues. In TCRdb, the multiplex PCR reads were re-called with MiXCR into one record per CDR3 protein. Of nearly 110,000 distinct CDR3 sequences listed, more than 30% are singletons. Sequencing input: axillary lymph node tissue. These receptors were taken from a female donor with breast cancer. Some clones in this sample may be carry-over from other donors' samples. CDR3s include the opening cysteine and the closing phenylalanine or tryptophan. Each record gives: J gene, V gene, clone size, D gene, CDR3 DNA, CDR3 protein. D genes are given only for firm matches. Some rows have no size entry. The others give once, few or many, or a class for an expanded clone.

J gene: TRBJ2-5; V gene: TRBV10-3; clone size: NA; D gene: NA; CDR3 DNA: TGTGCCATCAGTGCTAGGGTGGTGGGCGGGGAGACCCAGTACTTC; CDR3 protein: CAISARVVGGETQYF
J gene: TRBJ1-2; V gene: TRBV20-1; clone size: NA; D gene: NA; CDR3 DNA: TGCGGTGCTAGCACAGGCCGAAACTATGGCTACACCTTC; CDR3 protein: CGASTGRNYGYTF
J gene: TRBJ1-5; V gene: TRBV28; clone size: many; D gene: NA; CDR3 DNA: TGTGCCAGCAGTTTCGCCAATCAGCCCCAGCATTTT; CDR3 protein: CASSFANQPQHF
J gene: TRBJ2-5; V gene: TRBV11-3; clone size: many; D gene: NA; CDR3 DNA: TGTGCCAGCAGCTCCCTAGGGAGCGGAAAAGAGACCCAGTACTTC; CDR3 protein: CASSSLGSGKETQYF
J gene: TRBJ2-7; V gene: TRBV7-9; clone size: many; D gene: TRBD2; CDR3 DNA: TGTGCCAGCAGCCCCGGGACTAGCGGAACCTACGAGCAGTACTTC; CDR3 protein: CASSPGTSGTYEQYF
J gene: TRBJ1-2; V gene: TRBV5-8; clone size: NA; D gene: NA; CDR3 DNA: TGTGCCAGCAGCCAACATCGATATGGCTACACCTTC; CDR3 protein: CASSQHRYGYTF
J gene: TRBJ2-2; V gene: TRBV5-4; clone size: many; D gene: NA; CDR3 DNA: TGTGCCAGCAGCCCCCACAACACCGGGGAGCTGTTTTTT; CDR3 protein: CASSPHNTGELFF
J gene: TRBJ2-3; V gene: TRBV28; clone size: NA; D gene: TRBD2; CDR3 DNA: TGTGCCAGCAGTTCCCCCGGGACTAGCGGCACAGATACGCAGTATTTT; CDR3 protein: CASSSPGTSGTDTQYF
J gene: TRBJ1-1; V gene: TRBV5-1; clone size: NA; D gene: NA; CDR3 DNA: TGCGCCAGCCAGGGGCCGGGGACTGAAGCTTTCTTT; CDR3 protein: CASQGPGTEAFF
J gene: TRBJ2-2; V gene: TRBV6-6; clone size: few; D gene: NA; CDR3 DNA: TGTGCCAGCAGGCCCTCGGGTGGCGGGGAGCTGTTTTTT; CDR3 protein: CASRPSGGGELFF
J gene: TRBJ1-2; V gene: TRBV11-1; clone size: many; D gene: NA; CDR3 DNA: TGTGCCAGCAGCTTAGGGGCGGATGGCTACACCTTC; CDR3 protein: CASSLGADGYTF
J gene: TRBJ2-7; V gene: TRBV9; clone size: many; D gene: TRBD1; CDR3 DNA: TGTGCCAGCAGCCCAAGGGACAGGGGAAACTACGAGCAGTACTTC; CDR3 protein: CASSPRDRGNYEQYF
J gene: TRBJ2-7; V gene: TRBV20-1; clone size: NA; D gene: TRBD2; CDR3 DNA: TGCAGTGCCAGAGGCCTATCGGGTAGCGGGAGATCTAGCGAGCAGTACTTC; CDR3 protein: CSARGLSGSGRSSEQYF